This TCR beta chain was sequenced during a study of blood T cells in healthy people across ages (dated by TCRdb to between 2014 and 2017). Some background on the complete study: In model experiments, roughly one uniquely barcoded TCR beta cDNA molecule per two T cells was captured by template switching. Using deep sequencing normalized with unique cDNA molecular identifiers, the study measured how TCR beta repertoire diversity changes with age. Donors were grouped into four age groups: young (average 16 years), middle-aged (around 39), aged (around 62) and long-lived (approximately 82). To avoid experimental bias, donors of different ages were randomly spread across the sequencing lanes. The study analyzed two additional independent replicas of 1 million unique cDNA reads from the same blood draw for two donors, one aged 18 to 29 and one aged 80 or older.

A note on this clonotype: Its antigen is unknown. The input lacks base qualities; no much larger clone sits a single base away.

The protocol used for the library was 5' RACE. The sequencer listed for this sample is Illumina HiSeq 2500. A second roughly 6 to 12 cycle PCR used a sample-barcoded 5' primer and a J-beta primer mix. A unique molecular identifier was introduced onto each TCR beta cDNA molecule by a template-switch 5' adaptor carrying 12 random nucleotides. Each sample yielded at least 2.5 million CDR3-containing paired-end reads. All of the RNA was converted into first-strand cDNA using the Mint cDNA synthesis kit, with a TRBC-specific oligonucleotide serving as the primer. Following uracil-DNA glycosylase treatment, a first 18-cycle PCR with universal primers M1SS and BC2_uni_R was performed on all cDNA. Concerning the study's data processing: Normalization of each sample was performed by random selection of 1 million high-quality reads, each carrying a distinct molecular identifier. Reads sharing molecular identifiers were discarded rather than binned into consensus sequences. MiTCR, run with a Q25 quality threshold and the strictest error-elimination algorithm, handled CDR3 identification, clonotype clustering and error correction. A nonparametric unseen species model with Euler transformation was used to estimate lower-bound total TCR beta diversity. TCRdb took the public reads, trimmed them with fastp at Q25, ran MiXCR for clone calling and kept in-frame beta chains. Entries are consolidated by CDR3 protein sequence, retaining the most common genes and DNA. Here the V and J calls rest on TCRdb's processing, not on the authors' analysis. The sample table records 650,000 to 900,000 distinct CDR3 sequences; roughly 60% of these occur just once. About a quarter of the sample is held by the ten biggest clonotypes.

Summary of the overall study and its limitations: Since profiling was done on bulk unsorted PBMCs, naive and antigen-experienced compartments could not be conclusively compared. The long-lived group showed more naive CD4+ T cells, fewer expanded clones and increased TCR diversity than the aged group, suggesting age selection. Observed TCR beta diversity per million T cells fell roughly linearly with age, and a significant reduction was already apparent by age around 40. Estimates of total diversity based on one million sequenced T cells were regarded as lower bounds and as underestimates. Donor CMV infection status was unknown, potentially confounding age-related changes in expanded clonotypes. A strong correlation was found between observed TCR beta diversity and the percentage of naive T cells measured by flow cytometry.

The 35 to 40 donors, aged roughly 6 to 100 years, were systemically healthy Caucasian individuals from Russia. Approximately 11 milliliters of peripheral blood were drawn from each donor into EDTA-treated Vacutainer tubes. Ficoll-Paque density-gradient centrifugation was used to isolate PBMCs, with at least 6 million per sample. Total RNA was extracted from PBMCs with Trizol reagent, with at least 6 micrograms obtained per sample. Naive CD45RAhigh/CD27high T cell percentages were measured by flow cytometry on a PBMC aliquot from every donor. The clonotype originates from a man aged 25-40 years in good health. Sequencing was done on a sample of blood.

The CDR3 is CSATQAGTQYF. The DNA sequence reads TGCAGTGCTACCCAAGCGGGGACGCAGTATTTT. The V and J genes are TRBV20-1 and TRBJ2-3, with TRBD2 identical over 7 junction bases. Trimmed from V: 4 bases; trimmed from J: 9 bases; junction bases lacking a gene match: 4. From a lookup of the germline V gene (reference sequence), CDR1 and CDR2 are DFQATT and SNEGSKA. The CDR3 holds 11 amino acids from the cysteine to the phenylalanine. The CDR3 DNA has 33 bases and is translated from base 1.